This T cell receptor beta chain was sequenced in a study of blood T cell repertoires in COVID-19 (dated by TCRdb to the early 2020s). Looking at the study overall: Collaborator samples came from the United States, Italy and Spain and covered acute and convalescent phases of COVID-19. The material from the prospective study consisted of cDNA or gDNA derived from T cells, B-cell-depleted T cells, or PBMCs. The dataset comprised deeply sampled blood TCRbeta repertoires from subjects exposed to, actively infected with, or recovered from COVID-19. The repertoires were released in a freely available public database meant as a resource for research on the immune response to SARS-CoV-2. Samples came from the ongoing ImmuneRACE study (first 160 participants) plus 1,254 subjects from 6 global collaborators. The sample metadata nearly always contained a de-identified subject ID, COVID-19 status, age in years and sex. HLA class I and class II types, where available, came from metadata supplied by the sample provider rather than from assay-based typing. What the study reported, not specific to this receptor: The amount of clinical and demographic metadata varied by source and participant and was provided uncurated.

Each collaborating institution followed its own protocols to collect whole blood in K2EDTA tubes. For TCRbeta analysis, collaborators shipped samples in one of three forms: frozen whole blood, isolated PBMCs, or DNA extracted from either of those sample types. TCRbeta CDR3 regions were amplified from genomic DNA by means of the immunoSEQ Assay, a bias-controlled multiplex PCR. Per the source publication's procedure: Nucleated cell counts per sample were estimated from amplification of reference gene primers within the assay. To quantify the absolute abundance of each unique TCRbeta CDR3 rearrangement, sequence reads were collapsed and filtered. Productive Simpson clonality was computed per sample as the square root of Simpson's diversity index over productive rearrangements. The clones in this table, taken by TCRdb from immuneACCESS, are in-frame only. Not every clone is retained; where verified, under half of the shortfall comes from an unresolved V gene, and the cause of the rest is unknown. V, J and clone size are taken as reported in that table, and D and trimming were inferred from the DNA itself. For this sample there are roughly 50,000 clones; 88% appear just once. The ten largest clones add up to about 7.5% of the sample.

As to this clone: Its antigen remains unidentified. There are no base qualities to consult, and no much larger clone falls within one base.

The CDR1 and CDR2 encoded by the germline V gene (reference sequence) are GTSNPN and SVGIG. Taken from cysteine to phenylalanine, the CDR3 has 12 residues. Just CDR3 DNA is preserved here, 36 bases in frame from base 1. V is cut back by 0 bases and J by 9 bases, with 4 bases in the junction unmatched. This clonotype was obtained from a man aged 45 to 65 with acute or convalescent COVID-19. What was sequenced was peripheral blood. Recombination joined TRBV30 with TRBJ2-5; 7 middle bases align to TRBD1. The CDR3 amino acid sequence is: CAWSVGGTSQYF. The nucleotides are TGTGCCTGGAGTGTAGGGGGCACCTCCCAGTACTTC.